The 7 T cell receptor beta chains given below trace back to one sample, sequenced in a study of metastatic and nonmetastatic thyroid tumors (dated by TCRdb to 2020 to 2021). None of the patients had been given any treatment before thyroid surgery. Receptor amplification or capture employed PCR. Sequencing relied on an Illumina HiSeq 4000. TCRdb reprocessing: public reads trimmed at Q25 with fastp, clones called with MiXCR, in-frame beta chains kept. Present in this sample are some 20,000 clones, roughly a quarter of which were seen just once. In total, the top ten clones hold 5.5% to 6.5% of the sample. The sample taken for sequencing was blood. Every receptor here comes from a female donor with papillary thyroid cancer or a benign thyroid nodule (not recorded which). Some clones in this sample may be carry-over from other donors' samples.

This chain uses TRBV20-1 with TRBJ1-5; TRBD1 is a possible D gene (6 bases). Looked up from germline, CDR1 is DFQATT and CDR2 is SNEGSKA (reference sequence). The CDR3 has 13 residues. Trimming took 3 bases from V and 2 from J, leaving 8 bases between them. The DNA for the CDR3 is TGCAGTGCTAGGGGGGCAGGCAATCAGCCCCAGCATTTT. This translates into CSARGAGNQPQHF.

Relative to its sample, this clone is medium-sized (0.01 to 0.1%). The genes are TRBV28 and TRBJ2-7; 14 positions agree with TRBD2. This CDR3 region has 15 residues. Germline CDR1 MDHEN, CDR2 SYDVKM. V shed 5 bases and J 3 bases; nucleotides not matched to a gene: 3. The CDR3 is CASSPGLAGGYEQYF. DNA of the CDR3: TGTGCCAGCAGTCCTGGACTAGCGGGAGGCTACGAGCAGTACTTC.

This clone was found many times. CDR3 DNA: TGCAGTGCTAGAAATCTATCCGGGACAGGGTTGGCACCCCTCCACTTT. Protein sequence: CSARNLSGTGLAPLHF. The gene calls are TRBV20-1 and TRBJ1-6; TRBD1 matches at 9 bases. V shed 2 bases and J 11 bases; nucleotides not matched to a gene: 13. This CDR3 contains 16 residues. Germline CDR1 and CDR2: DFQATT and SNEGSKA (reference sequence).

CDR3 sequence reads: CASSYYLPGTGFYGYTF. The CDR3 coding sequence is TGTGCCAGCAGTTACTACCTACCCGGGACAGGGTTCTATGGCTACACCTTC. The chain links TRBV6-5 to TRBJ1-2; the match to TRBD1 covers 9 bases. The CDR3 consists of 17 residues. With 1 base clipped from V and 4 bases from J, the junction kept 10 bases outside the gene matches. Germline lookup yields CDR1 MNHEY and CDR2 SVGAGI.

Judged by abundance, this clone is medium-sized. This chain joins TRBV4-3 and TRBJ2-7; D is ambiguous. The V and J ends lost 0 bases and 1 base respectively, with 10 bases between them. This CDR3 is 15 amino acids long. Per the germline V gene, CDR1 is LGHNA and CDR2 is YSLEER. CDR3 nucleotide sequence: TGCGCCAGCAGCCAAGATCTTTCAGATTCCTACGAGCAGTACTTC. The encoded protein is CASSQDLSDSYEQYF.

The chain recombines TRBV15 with TRBJ2-7, with TRBD1 matching 7 bases. V gave up 3 bases and J gave up 3 bases; unmatched junction bases: 5. The germline CDR1 and CDR2 sequences are LNHNV and YYDKDF (reference sequence). The CDR3 runs 14 residues. CDR3 sequence reads: CATSSRQGDYEQYF. Here the CDR3 DNA reads TGTGCCACCAGCAGCCGACAGGGAGACTACGAGCAGTACTTC. The full variable domain, with the rest looked up from reference TRBV15 and TRBJ2-7, is DAMVIQNPRYQVTQFGKPVTLSCSQTLNHNVMYWYQQKSSQAPKLLFHYYDKDFNNEADTPDNFQSRRPNTSFCFLDIRSPGLGDTAMYLCATSSRQGDYEQYFGPGTRLTVT.

This clone was seen more than once but under ten times. This chain uses TRBV28 with TRBJ2-1; TRBD2 aligns across 10 bases. This CDR3 region has 15 residues. Germline CDR1 is MDHEN and CDR2 is SYDVKM. Trimming removed 3 bases from V and 4 bases from J; junction bases left unmatched: 3. This CDR3 reads CASSFLAGEYNEQFF. CDR3 DNA: TGTGCCAGCAGTTTCCTAGCGGGAGAGTACAATGAGCAGTTCTTC.